One and the same sample provided the 12 T cell receptor beta chains below, sequenced in a study of blood T cells in healthy people across ages. With a J-beta primer mix and a sample-barcoded 5' primer, a second PCR ran about 6 to 11 cycles. Using its own MiXCR run on the 5' RACE reads, TCRdb lists one record per CDR3 protein. The table lists about 1.5 million distinct CDR3 sequences, approximately 42% of them singletons. Sequenced sample: blood. Every receptor here comes from a woman aged 18-29 years in good health.

This clonotype was observed at least ten times. CDR3 nucleotides: TGCGCCAGCAGCATTCGGACTAGCGGGAGCTACGAGCAGTACTTC. Its protein product is CASSIRTSGSYEQYF. J is TRBJ2-7 and V is TRBV4-3, with TRBD2 identical over 13 bases. Trimming at V came to 5 bases and at J to 3 bases, leaving 4 bases not matched to a gene. Germline values: CDR1 LGHNA, CDR2 YSLEER. The CDR3 contains 15 residues.

This clonotype was seen only a few times. The V call is TRBV28, the J call TRBJ2-5, with 7 bases identical to TRBD1. The J segment lost 1 base and the V segment lost 6 bases, leaving 8 bases of the junction unmatched. Germline CDR1 reads MDHEN; CDR2 reads SYDVKM. The CDR3 is 15 amino acids. CDR3 in DNA: TGTGCCAGCAGGACACAGGGGACGGGCCAAGAGACCCAGTACTTC. Translated: CASRTQGTGQETQYF.

DNA of the CDR3: TGCAGTGCTAGAGATAGCAAGAGGGCGTGGGGCCATGGCTACACCTTC. It encodes CSARDSKRAWGHGYTF. The chain links TRBV20-1 to TRBJ1-2; the D gene is possibly TRBD1 (5 bases). The CDR3 totals 16 residues. Germline values: CDR1 DFQATT, CDR2 SNEGSKA (reference sequence). The V gene lost 0 bases and the J gene lost 6 bases, with 20 bases spanning the gap.

This chain's CDR3 is CSASLAGEQFF. The CDR3 coding sequence is TGCAGTGCTAGTCTAGCGGGTGAGCAGTTCTTC. The chain employs TRBV20-1 and TRBJ2-1; 8 bases align to TRBD2. CDR3 size: 11 residues. Per germline, CDR1 DFQATT and CDR2 SNEGSKA (reference sequence). Trimming took 3 bases from V and 9 from J; bases not matched to a gene: 1.

This clonotype was detected only a few times. V and J are TRBV12-3 or TRBV12-4 and TRBJ1-2; D is perhaps TRBD1 (6 bases). The CDR3 runs 15 residues. Between the trimmed V and J ends, which lost 5 bases and 4 bases, there was a span of 17 bases. CDR3 protein: CASSARQGFVYGYTF. The CDR3, as DNA: TGTGCCAGCAGTGCAAGGCAGGGGTTTGTCTATGGCTACACCTTC.

In this sample, this clonotype turned up a few times. J is TRBJ1-2 and V is TRBV12-3 or TRBV12-4; D remains unclear. The CDR3 has 15 amino acids. The V and J ends lost 5 bases and 4 bases respectively, with 17 bases between them. CDR3 loop: CASSRQGSPFYGYTF. The CDR3 nucleotides are TGTGCCAGCAGTAGACAAGGGTCCCCCTTCTATGGCTACACCTTC.

The chain joins TRBV7-9 to TRBJ2-4; 9 bases fit TRBD1. The CDR3 runs 16 residues. The germline V gene encodes CDR1 SEHNR and CDR2 FQNEAQ (reference sequence). Trimming at V came to 5 bases and at J to 4 bases, leaving 9 bases not matched to a gene. CDR3 amino acids: CASSTGTGLLKNIQYF. Written as DNA, the CDR3 is TGTGCCAGCAGCACAGGGACAGGGTTGTTGAAAAACATTCAGTACTTC.

The genes are TRBV4-1 and TRBJ1-6; no firm D call. Deletions cut 0 bases from V and 5 bases from J, with 14 bases between. Germline V CDR1 and CDR2: MGHRA, YSYEKL. The CDR3 spans 17 residues. CDR3 DNA: TGCGCCAGCAGCCAAGATGGGCCGTGGAGGAATAATTCACCCCTCCACTTT. It translates to CASSQDGPWRNNSPLHF.

The table lists this clonotype with a few counts. The rearrangement links TRBV5-1 to TRBJ2-7, with no clear D. There are 13 residues in the CDR3. In germline, CDR1 is SGHRS, CDR2 YFSETQ. V lost 0 bases and J lost 6, with 10 bases in between. This CDR3 reads CASSLASRSEQYF. The DNA for the CDR3 is TGCGCCAGCAGCTTGGCCAGTCGGTCCGAGCAGTACTTC.

The rearrangement joins TRBV29-1 to TRBJ2-1, with D perhaps matching TRBD1 (5 bases). Trimming cost V 7 bases and J 7 bases, with 26 bases left between them. This CDR3 region has 16 residues. CDR1 and CDR2 (germline): SQVTM, ANQGSEA. This chain's CDR3 is CSAEGFWTPRINEQFF. DNA for the CDR3: TGCAGCGCCGAAGGATTCTGGACACCAAGGATAAATGAGCAGTTCTTC.

The sample holds many counts of this clonotype. This chain links TRBV12-3 or TRBV12-4 with TRBJ1-5, with D perhaps TRBD1 (6 bases). V lost 5 bases, J lost 4 bases, and 9 bases lay in between. The CDR3 is 13 residues long. The DNA of the CDR3 is TGTGCCAGCAGTACGGACAGTAATCAGCCCCAGCATTTT. This gives the protein CASSTDSNQPQHF.

The genes are TRBV30 and TRBJ2-7, with TRBD2 matching over 10 bases. The closer fit of TRBJ2-5 to the DNA end suggests the J call may be wrong. Germline-derived CDR1 and CDR2 are GTSNPN and SVGIG (reference sequence). There are 13 residues in the CDR3. This chain's CDR3 is CAWIQREGETQYF. The CDR3 bases are TGTGCCTGGATACAGCGGGAGGGAGAGACCCAGTACTTC.